The sequence of this T cell receptor beta chain was determined in a study of cytomegalovirus exposure and HLA in healthy donors. Whole-study context: Roughly 80 million unique TCRs from HLA-typed donors made up an early data release.

V shed 5 bases and J shed 0 bases, with 14 bases lying between them. Germline CDR1 and CDR2: SGHTA and FQGTGA. This CDR3 contains 15 residues. Of note for this clone: What it binds is not known.

The study, taken as a whole, reports: About 87% or about 30% of the time was how often most TCR beta V segments were productive, according to an earlier analysis.

Use of 60 Vbeta and 13 Jbeta primers characterized the PCR. The data were produced by immunoSEQ multiplex PCR, yet TCRdb's version contains in-frame clones alone and is incomplete. There are about 91,000 clones in the sample; 80% to 90% occur only once, and 2% to 2.5% lies in the top ten. The TCR was taken from a man in his late teens or twenties in good health and CMV-seronegative. Sequenced material: PBMCs. The rearrangement uses TRBV7-3 and TRBJ2-7, with D possibly TRBD2 on 6 matching bases. The DNA of the CDR3 is TGTGCCAGCAGCCTGCTGGGGGAGGCCTCCTACGAGCAGTACTTC. This sequence encodes CASSLLGEASYEQYF. Together with reference TRBV7-3 and TRBJ2-7, the CDR3 gives the full variable domain: GAGVSQTPSNKVTEKGKYVELRCDPISGHTALYWYRQSLGQGPEFLIYFQGTGAADDSGLPNDRFFAVRPEGSVSTLKIQRTERGDSAVYLCASSLLGEASYEQYFGPGTRLTVT.